The clone carrying this TCR beta chain was observed a few times. This record comes from a study of T-cell reconstitution after alpha-beta-depleted transplantation in children. This sample's TCRbeta library carried unique molecular identifier barcodes. TCRdb redid the calling of the PCR reads with MiXCR, one entry per CDR3 protein. The data contain approximately 390,000 distinct CDR3 sequences, under 13% of them singletons. The germline V gene has CDR1 KGHSH and CDR2 LQKENI. Trimming cost V 3 bases and J 7 bases; bases outside gene matches: 7. CDR3 length: 15 residues. This TCR came from a human donor who donated a stem cell graft to a child with acute myeloid leukemia. The sequencing here drew on PBMCs from the stem cell graft donor, taken from the stem cell graft. The chain carries TRBV18 and TRBJ1-5, with 9 nucleotides matching TRBD1. The DNA for the CDR3 is TGTGCCAGCTCACCGGGACAGGGAGCCGAACAGCCCCAGCATTTT. Protein: CASSPGQGAEQPQHF. The whole variable domain, filled in from reference TRBV18 and TRBJ1-5, reads NAGVMQNPRHLVRRRGQEARLRCSPMKGHSHVYWYRQLPEEGLKFMVYLQKENIIDESGMPKERFSAEFPKEGPSILRIQQVVRGDSAAYFCASSPGQGAEQPQHFGDGTRLSIL.